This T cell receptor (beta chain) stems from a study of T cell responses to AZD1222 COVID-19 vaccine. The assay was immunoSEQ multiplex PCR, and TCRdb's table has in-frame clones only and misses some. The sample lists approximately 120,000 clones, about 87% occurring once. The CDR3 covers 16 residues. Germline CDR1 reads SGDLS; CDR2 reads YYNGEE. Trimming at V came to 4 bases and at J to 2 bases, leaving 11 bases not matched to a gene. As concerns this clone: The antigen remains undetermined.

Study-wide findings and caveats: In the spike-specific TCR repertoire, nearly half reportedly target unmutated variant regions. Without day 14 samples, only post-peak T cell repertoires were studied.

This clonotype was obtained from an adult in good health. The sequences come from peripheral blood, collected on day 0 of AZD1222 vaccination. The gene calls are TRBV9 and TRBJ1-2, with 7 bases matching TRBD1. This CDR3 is CASSFPRQGGNYGYTF. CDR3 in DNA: TGTGCCAGCAGCTTTCCCCGACAGGGTGGAAACTATGGCTACACCTTC.